This TCR beta chain stems from a study of OX40 agonist ivuxolimab in advanced cancers. This CDR3 spans 13 amino acids. J was trimmed by 11 bases and V by 11 bases; bases with no gene match: 18. Germline V gives CDR1 SNHLY, CDR2 FYNNEI. Profiled with immunoSEQ multiplex PCR; TCRdb holds only in-frame clones, not every one. Found here are some 69,000 clones, 60% to 85% of them singletons; the top ten hold over 2%. This chain connects TRBV2 to TRBJ2-7; 7 positions match TRBD1. The sample in question was CD4+ or CD8+ T cells sorted from blood, obtained in a trial of the OX40 agonist ivuxolimab. The receptor's source is an adult with an advanced solid tumor such as melanoma, head and neck, liver or kidney cancer. Here the CDR3 DNA reads TGTGCCTTCGCAGGGACAACGAGGGGGCCCGAGTACTTC. Protein sequence: CAFAGTTRGPEYF.